Presented here are 9 T cell receptor beta chains from one specimen sequenced in a study of glioma-infiltrating T cells. Amplification of TCR alpha and beta CDR3 regions from RNA used iRepertoire nested multiplex PCR. TCRdb reanalysed the multiplex PCR reads using MiXCR and keeps one entry per CDR3 protein. The data show around 130,000 distinct CDR3 sequences, about 25% seen once. Input material: glioma tissue, nonneoplastic brain tissue, or PBMCs (not recorded which). The origin of the receptors is a human donor with low-grade glioma or glioblastoma, undergoing nonglioma brain surgery, or in good health (not recorded which).

There are many counts of this clonotype. This rearrangement joins TRBV20-1 to TRBJ1-1, with unresolved D. The germline CDR1 and CDR2 sequences are DFQATT and SNEGSKA (reference sequence). The CDR3 runs to 11 residues. The CDR3 bases are TGCAGAGCCTCGGGTAGTGCGGTTGCTTTCTTT. Protein product: CRASGSAVAFF.

This chain joins TRBV7-9 and TRBJ2-7; 8 bases map to TRBD1. The germline CDR1 and CDR2 sequences are SEHNR and FQNEAQ (reference sequence). Trimming removed 5 bases from V and 0 bases from J; junction bases left unmatched: 9. The CDR3 loop spans 16 amino acids. In DNA, the CDR3 is TGTGCCAGCAGCCACGGACAGGGATACCTCTCCTACGAGCAGTACGTC. It yields the protein CASSHGQGYLSYEQYV.

This rearrangement joins TRBV5-1 to TRBJ2-3; TRBD2 agrees at 8 bases. The germline gives CDR1 SGHRS, CDR2 YFSETQ. CDR3 size: 16 residues. With V trimmed by 0 bases and J by 4 bases, 7 bases remained unmatched. In nucleotides, the CDR3 is TGCGCCAGCAGCTTGGCCGGGGCTAGCGGGTCAGATACGCAGTATTTT. This sequence encodes CASSLAGASGSDTQYF.

The chain carries TRBV20-1 and TRBJ1-2, with a weak D call TRBD1 (5 bases). With 1 base removed from V and 4 bases from J, the gap between germline ends came to 13 bases. Germline V CDR1 and CDR2: DFQATT, SNEGSKA (reference sequence). There are 14 residues in the CDR3. The CDR3 loop is CSARAPGRIYGYTF. The CDR3 bases are TGCAGTGCTAGAGCCCCGGGACGGATCTATGGCTACACCTTC.

The genes are TRBV20-1 and TRBJ1-4, with 8 positions matching TRBD1. Germline V gives CDR1 DFQATT, CDR2 SNEGSKA (reference sequence). The V gene end was trimmed by 7 bases and the J gene end by 10 bases; junction bases not matched to a gene: 14. The CDR3 runs 14 residues. In DNA, the CDR3 is TGCAGTGTCCCGGACAGGGAGAAGGGGGGAAAACTGTTTTTT. This sequence encodes CSVPDREKGGKLFF.

This clonotype rates as medium-sized. The V call is TRBV6-1, the J call TRBJ2-7; tentatively, D is TRBD1 or TRBD2 (6 bases each). Germline V gene sequence: CDR1 MNHNS, CDR2 SASEGT. The CDR3 covers 14 residues. The V end lost 5 bases, the J end lost 4 bases, and 15 bases lay between the germline ends. CDR3 sequence reads: CASSPGAWGYEQYV. The DNA for the CDR3 is TGTGCCAGCAGTCCGGGGGCATGGGGATACGAGCAGTACGTC.

This clonotype was seen many times. The J gene is TRBJ2-7, the V gene TRBV20-1; tentatively, D is TRBD1 (6 bases). CDR1 and CDR2 from the germline V gene are DFQATT and SNEGSKA (reference sequence). The CDR3 covers 13 residues. V was trimmed by 3 bases and J by 3 bases, leaving 12 bases between them. The CDR3 protein is CSASMGHLYEQYV. As DNA, the CDR3 is TGCAGTGCTAGTATGGGACACCTCTACGAGCAGTACGTC.

This chain uses TRBV3-1 with TRBJ2-2; D remains ambiguous. V was shortened by 2 bases and J by 0 bases, with 10 bases between the two germline ends. The CDR3 sequence is 16 residues long. The V gene's germline CDR1 is LGHDT and CDR2 YNNKEL (reference sequence). The DNA of the CDR3 is TGTGCCAGCAGCCAACTCTTTCGGGCGAACACCGGGGAGCTGTTTTTT. Translating it yields CASSQLFRANTGELFF.

This clonotype was recorded a few times. The chain joins TRBV3-1 to TRBJ2-3; 9 bases agree with TRBD2. The CDR3 is 14 residues long. The germline CDR1 and CDR2 sequences are LGHDT and YNNKEL (reference sequence). Trimming at V came to 4 bases and at J to 8 bases, leaving 7 bases not matched to a gene. CDR3 in DNA: TGTGCCAGCAGCCGTAGCGGGGGAAGCGGTACGCAGTATTTT. The encoded protein is CASSRSGGSGTQYF.